This passage covers 11 T cell receptor beta chains from one sample sequenced in a study of Ad26.COV2.S vaccination and SARS-CoV-2 variants. Treatment reported: some 19 received Ad26.COV2.S at low or high dose, single or two shots; a few received placebo; per-sample allocation not given. Sampling was performed 63 days after the first vaccine or placebo injection. The protocol was immunoSEQ multiplex PCR, while the TCRdb copy is restricted to in-frame clones and leaves out a portion. The sample carries a few hundred thousand clones, 87% recorded once. The sequences come from peripheral blood, collected in a trial of Ad26.COV2.S vaccine versus placebo. Receptors originate from a person aged 18-65 years who received the Ad26.COV2.S COVID-19 vaccine or a placebo.

V usage is TRBV7-9 and J usage is TRBJ1-3; possible D gene TRBD1, 6 bases. This CDR3 is built from 18 residues. V lost 5 bases, J lost 0 bases, and 20 bases lay in between. Per germline, CDR1 SEHNR and CDR2 FQNEAQ (reference sequence). This CDR3 is CASSQPWGGKSSGNTIYF. Written as DNA, the CDR3 is TGTGCCAGCAGCCAACCCTGGGGGGGCAAGAGCTCTGGAAACACCATATATTTT.

J is TRBJ2-7 and V is TRBV27; D is perhaps TRBD2 (5 bases). Germline values: CDR1 MNHEY, CDR2 SMNVEV (reference sequence). There are 12 residues in the CDR3. Trimming shortened V by 1 base and J by 6 bases, and 7 bases separated the two germline ends. CDR3 sequence: CASSLLEGEQYF. As DNA, the CDR3 is TGTGCCAGCAGTTTATTAGAGGGCGAGCAGTACTTC.

This clone was recorded only once. The chain uses TRBV6-5 and TRBJ2-3, with D uncertain. V lost 2 bases and J lost 0, with 9 bases in between. CDR1 MNHEY and CDR2 SVGAGI come from the germline V gene. The CDR3 covers 15 residues. Here the CDR3 reads CASSYAPASTDTQYF. In DNA form, the CDR3 reads TGTGCCAGCAGTTACGCCCCGGCAAGCACAGATACGCAGTATTTT.

This clone has a single count. This chain uses TRBV7-9 with TRBJ2-3; 8 nucleotides agree with TRBD2. CDR3 size: 15 residues. Germline trimming cut 5 bases from V and 4 bases from J; bases unmatched to any gene: 8. Per the germline V gene, CDR1 is SEHNR and CDR2 is FQNEAQ (reference sequence). The CDR3 DNA follows: TGTGCCAGCAGCCCTGCGGCGGGGGGACCAGATACGCAGTATTTT. Translating it yields CASSPAAGGPDTQYF.

The chain employs TRBV12-5 and TRBJ1-5; a possible D gene is TRBD1 (5 bases). The CDR3 extends over 17 amino acids. The V end lost 3 bases, the J end lost 0 bases, and 15 bases lay between the germline ends. Germline V CDR1 and CDR2: LGHNT, FRNRAP. This CDR3 is CASGFGAWGDSNQPQHF. In nucleotides, the CDR3 is TGTGCTAGTGGTTTCGGGGCTTGGGGGGATAGCAATCAGCCCCAGCATTTT.

This chain links TRBV5-6 with TRBJ2-2; either TRBD1 or TRBD2 may fit D (5 bases each). Germline assignment: CDR1 SGHDT and CDR2 YYEEEE. This CDR3 is 15 amino acids long. The V gene lost 0 bases and the J gene lost 3 bases, with 9 bases spanning the gap. CDR3 sequence: CASSLVRDHTGELFF. In nucleotides, the CDR3 is TGTGCCAGCAGCTTGGTCAGGGACCACACCGGGGAGCTGTTTTTT.

This chain connects TRBV19 to TRBJ1-6, with D possibly TRBD1 on 5 matching bases. The length of the CDR3 is 13 residues. V was cut by 5 bases and J by 9 bases, with 11 bases left in between. Germline CDR1 reads LNHDA; CDR2 reads SQIVND (reference sequence). CDR3 nucleotides: TGTGCCAGTAGTCCCGGGACCGTTTCACCCCTCCACTTT. The encoded protein is CASSPGTVSPLHF.

The sample holds one count of this clone. This chain's CDR3 is CASSSGGLNYGYTF. In nucleotides, the CDR3 is TGTGCCAGCAGCAGTGGGGGACTGAACTATGGCTACACCTTC. The chain combines TRBV5-6 with TRBJ1-2, with D tentatively TRBD1 (5 bases). The CDR3 contains 14 residues. Trimming shortened V by 4 bases and J by 2 bases, and 12 bases separated the two germline ends. Germline V gene data show CDR1 as SGHDT and CDR2 as YYEEEE. The full variable domain, rest sourced from reference TRBV5-6 and TRBJ1-2, is DAGVTQSPTHLIKTRGQQVTLRCSPKSGHDTVSWYQQALGQGPQFIFQYYEEEERQRGNFPDRFSGHQFPNYSSELNVNALLLGDSALYLCASSSGGLNYGYTFGSGTRLTVV.

The rearrangement links TRBV7-9 to TRBJ2-1, with 11 bases lining up with TRBD2. In germline, CDR1 is SEHNR, CDR2 FQNEAQ (reference sequence). V was pared by 1 base and J by 10 bases, with 9 bases of the junction left unmatched. This CDR3 has 16 residues. CDR3 bases: TGTGCCAGCAGCTTAGGCCTAGCGGGGGGTCCTGGCGAGCAGTTCTTC. Its translation is CASSLGLAGGPGEQFF.

This chain joins TRBV7-2 and TRBJ2-3; perhaps TRBD2 as D (5 bases). V dropped 1 base and J dropped 1 base, with 9 bases sitting between them. CDR1 SGHTA and CDR2 FQGNSA come from the germline V gene. The CDR3 runs 15 residues. The CDR3 DNA reads TGTGCCAGCAGCTTAGGTCTGCGGGGCACAGATACGCAGTATTTT. Its translation is CASSLGLRGTDTQYF.

The rearrangement uses TRBV12-3 or TRBV12-4 and TRBJ2-7; a weak D match, TRBD1 (5 bases). The CDR3 contains 13 residues. With 5 bases removed from V and 2 bases from J, the gap between germline ends came to 10 bases. CDR3 loop: CASSGIGAYEQYF. CDR3 bases: TGTGCCAGCAGTGGTATAGGGGCCTACGAGCAGTACTTC.